This TCR beta chain was identified during a study of blood T cell repertoires in COVID-19. Study-wide context: Some COVID-19 samples were acute and others convalescent; all came from the United States, Italy and Spain. T cells, B-cell-depleted T cells, or PBMCs provided the cDNA or gDNA that served as material.

Original data processing: Reference gene primer amplification yielded estimated nucleated cell counts. TCRdb keeps only in-frame clones here, not all; method: immunoSEQ multiplex PCR. V, J and clone size derive from that table, while D and trimming were established from the DNA sequence. There are 350,000 to 400,000 clones in the sample; around 87% occur only once, and 6.5% lies in the top ten. J was trimmed by 0 bases and V by 4 bases; bases with no gene match: 14. The CDR3 covers 20 residues. Looked up from germline, CDR1 is MDHEN and CDR2 is SYDVKM. Sequencing input: peripheral blood. This clonotype originated in a man aged 18-30 years with active or convalescent COVID-19. The chain is built from TRBV28 and TRBJ2-3; 12 nucleotides agree with TRBD2. CDR3 sequence (DNA): TGTGCCAGCAGTTCCGAACGTACTAGCGGGAGGACATATAGCACAGATACGCAGTATTTT. Protein: CASSSERTSGRTYSTDTQYF.